The 12 T cell receptor beta chains listed next were all sequenced from one sample in a study of T cell responses to AZD1222 COVID-19 vaccine. Assay used: immunoSEQ multiplex PCR; TCRdb lists only in-frame clones, some missing. The table has some 110,000 clones, 80% to 90% seen once; the top ten hold more than 3%. Source: peripheral blood, taken on day 0 of MenACWY control vaccination. These receptors came from an adult in good health.

This clone was counted between two and nine times. J is TRBJ1-2 and V is TRBV6-6; TRBD1 agrees at 12 bases. Trimming cost V 4 bases and J 3 bases; bases outside gene matches: 6. The germline gives CDR1 MNHNY, CDR2 SVGAGI (reference sequence). The CDR3 totals 16 residues. The CDR3 loop reads CASSSAGQGADYGYTF. The CDR3 DNA reads as TGTGCCAGCAGTTCCGCGGGACAGGGGGCCGACTATGGCTACACCTTC.

The chain has TRBV30 and TRBJ1-1, with TRBD1 matching 8 bases. CDR1 and CDR2 from the germline V gene are GTSNPN and SVGIG (reference sequence). The CDR3 is made up of 15 amino acids. The V gene end was trimmed by 4 bases and the J gene end by 2 bases; junction bases not matched to a gene: 9. For the CDR3, the DNA is TGTGCCTGGACGCGACAGGGGATCTTAAACACTGAAGCTTTCTTT. As protein: CAWTRQGILNTEAFF.

This clone has only a few counts. The chain is built from TRBV28 and TRBJ2-7, with 8 bases fitting TRBD1. Germline-derived CDR1 and CDR2 are MDHEN and SYDVKM. The CDR3 loop spans 13 amino acids. After removal of 8 bases from V and 0 bases from J, the junction contained 3 bases not matched to a gene. CDR3 DNA sequence: TGTGCCAGCGGTGACAGGGGCTCCTACGAGCAGTACTTC. Amino acids: CASGDRGSYEQYF.

This chain connects TRBV24-1 to TRBJ2-1; 11 positions agree with TRBD1. Germline CDR1 and CDR2: KGHDR and SFDVKD. V lost 1 base, J lost 1 base, and 2 bases stayed unmatched. This CDR3 region has 17 residues. CDR3 DNA: TGTGCCACCAGTGATTTTGGACAGGGGGCTTCCTACAATGAGCAGTTCTTC. Amino acid sequence: CATSDFGQGASYNEQFF.

The rearrangement joins TRBV28 to TRBJ1-2, with D perhaps TRBD1 (5 bases). V was cut by 6 bases and J by 7 bases, with 9 bases left in between. Germline CDR1 MDHEN, CDR2 SYDVKM. This CDR3 is 11 amino acids long. The CDR3 coding sequence is TGTGCCAGCAGCCCCGGGGGTGGCTACACCTTC. Its translation: CASSPGGGYTF.

The chain combines TRBV7-3 with TRBJ2-1; weak D call: TRBD1 (6 bases). Germline V CDR1 and CDR2: SGHTA, FQGTGA. The CDR3 sequence is 15 residues long. Trimming took off 3 bases at V and 6 bases at J, with 15 bases between the two ends. CDR3 DNA sequence: TGTGCCAGCAGCTTTTGGGGTACAGGGTTCAATGAGCAGTTCTTC. Its translation is CASSFWGTGFNEQFF. The full variable domain, in which reference TRBV7-3 and TRBJ2-1 provide the parts outside the CDR3, is GAGVSQTPSNKVTEKGKYVELRCDPISGHTALYWYRQSLGQGPEFLIYFQGTGAADDSGLPNDRFFAVRPEGSVSTLKIQRTERGDSAVYLCASSFWGTGFNEQFFGPGTRLTVL.

This sequence joins TRBV7-9 and TRBJ2-3, with 7 bases matching TRBD1. The ends lost 5 bases at V and 4 bases at J; junction bases unmatched: 9. This CDR3 is built from 15 residues. Per the germline V gene, CDR1 is SEHNR and CDR2 is FQNEAQ (reference sequence). The CDR3 nucleotides are TGTGCCAGCAGCGGACAGGTTTTTGGGGCAGATACGCAGTATTTT. It yields the protein CASSGQVFGADTQYF.

V gene TRBV15 combines with J gene TRBJ1-1, with D possibly being TRBD1 (5 bases). The CDR3 has 14 residues. V was trimmed by 0 bases and J by 8 bases, leaving 13 bases between them. Germline loops: CDR1 LNHNV, CDR2 YYDKDF (reference sequence). CDR3 amino acids: CATSRDRDSLEAFF. DNA of the CDR3: TGTGCCACCAGCAGAGATCGGGACTCCTTAGAAGCTTTCTTT.

CDR3 sequence (DNA): TGTGCCAGCAGTGGGCCGGCCTCCAACTATGGCTACACCTTC. Its protein product is CASSGPASNYGYTF. The rearrangement joins TRBV28 to TRBJ1-2; no definite D call. Per germline, CDR1 MDHEN and CDR2 SYDVKM. V was pared by 5 bases and J by 2 bases, with 12 bases between. The CDR3 totals 14 residues.

V is TRBV5-4 and J is TRBJ1-5; 10 positions agree with TRBD1. CDR1 and CDR2 from the germline V gene are SGHNT and YYREEE (reference sequence). The CDR3 length is 16 residues. The V gene end was trimmed by 4 bases and the J gene end by 3 bases; junction bases not matched to a gene: 7. CDR3 sequence reads: CASSLEDRGVNQPQHF. The CDR3 DNA is TGTGCCAGCAGCCTGGAGGACAGGGGGGTCAATCAGCCCCAGCATTTT.

A remark on this clone: The same CDR3 arises from other DNA sequences in this sample as well. The chain employs TRBV24-1 and TRBJ2-5; tentatively, D is TRBD1 or TRBD2 (6 bases each). CDR3 length: 14 amino acids. Germline CDR1 KGHDR, CDR2 SFDVKD. V was trimmed by 0 bases and J by 5 bases, leaving 9 bases between them. The CDR3 DNA reads as TGTGCCACCAGTGATTTGGGAGGGGGGGAGACCCAGTACTTC. This encodes CATSDLGGGETQYF.

CDR3 coding DNA: TGTGCCAGCAGCCTCGTTGGGCCGGGTGGGAACACCGGGGAGCTGTTTTTT. Amino acid sequence: CASSLVGPGGNTGELFF. The chain uses TRBV7-9 and TRBJ2-2; D not resolved. Per the germline V gene, CDR1 is SEHNR and CDR2 is FQNEAQ (reference sequence). This CDR3 has 17 amino acids. V was clipped by 5 bases and J by 1 base, with 17 bases between them.